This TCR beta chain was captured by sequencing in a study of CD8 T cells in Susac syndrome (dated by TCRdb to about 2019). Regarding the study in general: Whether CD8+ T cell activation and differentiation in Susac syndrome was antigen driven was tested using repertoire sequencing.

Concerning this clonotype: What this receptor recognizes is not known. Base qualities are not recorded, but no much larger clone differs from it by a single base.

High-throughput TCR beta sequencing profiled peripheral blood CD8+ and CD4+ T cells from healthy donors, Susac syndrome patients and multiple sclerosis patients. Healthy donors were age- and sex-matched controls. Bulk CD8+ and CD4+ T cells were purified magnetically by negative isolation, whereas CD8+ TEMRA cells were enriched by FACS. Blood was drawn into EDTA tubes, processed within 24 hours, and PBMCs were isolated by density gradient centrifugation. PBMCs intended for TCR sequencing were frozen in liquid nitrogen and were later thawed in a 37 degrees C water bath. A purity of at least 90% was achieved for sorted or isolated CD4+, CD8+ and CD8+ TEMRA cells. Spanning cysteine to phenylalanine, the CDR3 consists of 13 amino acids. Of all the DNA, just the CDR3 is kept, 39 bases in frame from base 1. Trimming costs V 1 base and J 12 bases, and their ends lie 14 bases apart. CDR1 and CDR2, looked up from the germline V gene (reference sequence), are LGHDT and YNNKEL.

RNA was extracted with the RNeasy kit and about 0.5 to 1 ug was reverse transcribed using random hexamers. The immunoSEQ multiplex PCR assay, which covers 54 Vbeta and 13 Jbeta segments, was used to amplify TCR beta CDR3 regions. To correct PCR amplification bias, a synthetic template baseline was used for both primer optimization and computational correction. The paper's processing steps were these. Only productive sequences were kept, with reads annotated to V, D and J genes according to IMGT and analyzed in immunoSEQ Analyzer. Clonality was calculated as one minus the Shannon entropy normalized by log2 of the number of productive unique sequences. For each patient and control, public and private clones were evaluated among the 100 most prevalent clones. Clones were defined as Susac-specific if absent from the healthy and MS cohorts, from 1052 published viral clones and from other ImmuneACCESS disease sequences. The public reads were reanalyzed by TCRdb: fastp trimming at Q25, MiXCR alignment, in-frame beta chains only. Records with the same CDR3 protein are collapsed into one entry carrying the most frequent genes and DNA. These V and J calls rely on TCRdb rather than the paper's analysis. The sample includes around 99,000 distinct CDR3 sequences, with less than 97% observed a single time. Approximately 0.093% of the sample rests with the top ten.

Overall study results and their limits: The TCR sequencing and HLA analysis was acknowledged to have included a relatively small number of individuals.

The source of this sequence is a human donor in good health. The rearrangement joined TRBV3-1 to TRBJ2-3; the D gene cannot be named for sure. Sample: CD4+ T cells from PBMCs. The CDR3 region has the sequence CASSQAGPGPQYF. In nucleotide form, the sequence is TGTGCCAGCAGCCAAGCCGGGCCCGGCCCCCAGTATTTT.